This is a list of T cell receptor beta chains from one sample in a study of blood T cell repertoires in COVID-19. Sequencing was performed with immunoSEQ multiplex PCR; in TCRdb, only in-frame clones are kept and a portion is missing. Altogether 200,000 to 250,000 clones are present, 88% being singletons, with the ten largest covering 2.5% to 3%. The sample comprised PBMCs or T cells enriched from blood (not recorded which). These receptors were taken from a woman aged 30 to 39 who had recovered from COVID-19. Both conserved end residues are part of each CDR3. D genes are given only for firm matches. The listing skips clone size in some rows; elsewhere it reads once, few, many or a size class.

d_gene | len | j_gene | abundance | v_gene | CDR3nt | CDR3aa
NA | 15 | TRBJ2-1 | NA | TRBV6-5 | TGTGCCAGCGGGGGGGCAGGAAGCTCCTACAATGAGCAGTTCTTC | CASGGAGSSYNEQFF
NA | 16 | TRBJ1-3 | NA | TRBV5-6 | TGTGCCAGCAGCCGCCTAGCAACAGGGTTCGGAAACACCATATATTTT | CASSRLATGFGNTIYF
TRBD2 | 14 | TRBJ2-3 | NA | TRBV3-1/TRBV3-2 | TGTGCCAGCAGGTCCGGGACTATGCTCGATACGCAGTATTTT | CASRSGTMLDTQYF
TRBD1 | 16 | TRBJ1-2 | NA | TRBV19 | TGTGCCAGTAGTCCGGGACAGGGGGCGCCTAACTATGGCTACACCTTC | CASSPGQGAPNYGYTF
TRBD2 | 15 | TRBJ2-5 | few | TRBV7-6 | TGTGCCAGCAGTCCCGGGACTAGAAGACAAGAGACCCAGTACTTC | CASSPGTRRQETQYF
NA | 13 | TRBJ1-1 | NA | TRBV7-2 | TGTGCCAGCAGCCCGGACTTTAACACTGAAGCTTTCTTT | CASSPDFNTEAFF
NA | 15 | TRBJ2-3 | NA | TRBV5-4 | TGTGCCAGCAGCTTGGGACAGACAGGCACAGATACGCAGTATTTT | CASSLGQTGTDTQYF
TRBD1 | 16 | TRBJ2-1 | few | TRBV7-9 | TGTGCCAGCAGCGCTCGACAGGGATGGAGTGACAATGAGCAGTTCTTC | CASSARQGWSDNEQFF
NA | 16 | TRBJ2-1 | NA | TRBV4-1 | TGCGCCAGCAGCCAAGAGGAGGGGGACAGATACAATGAGCAGTTCTTC | CASSQEEGDRYNEQFF
NA | 13 | TRBJ2-1 | once | TRBV2 | TGTGCCAGCAGTGAGGAAGGACTTAATGAGCAGTTCTTC | CASSEEGLNEQFF
TRBD1 | 16 | TRBJ1-3 | once | TRBV11-1 | TGTGCCAGCAGCTTGTCGACAGGGGCGCCTGGAAACACCATATATTTT | CASSLSTGAPGNTIYF
NA | 17 | TRBJ2-4 | NA | TRBV19 | TGTGCCAGTAGTACACCGCCAGGTATTTTAGCCAAAAACATTCAGTACTTC | CASSTPPGILAKNIQYF
TRBD2 | 15 | TRBJ2-1 | NA | TRBV6-2/TRBV6-3 | TGTGCCAGCAGTCTATGGACTAGCGGGGGCAATGAGCAGTTCTTC | CASSLWTSGGNEQFF